The TCR beta chain described here comes from a study of CD8+CD57+ T cells in acquired aplastic anemia. About the research overall: Mean yield of DNA from sorted CD4+ and CD8+ cells was 3 to 3.5 ug.

V dropped 3 bases and J dropped 3 bases, with 9 bases sitting between them. The length of the CDR3 is 14 residues. CDR1 and CDR2 from the germline V gene are ENHRY and SYGVKD. Genomic DNA constituted the template upon which TCR beta VDJ and CDR3 profiling was performed. Via MiXCR, TCRdb re-called the reads, giving one row per CDR3 protein. The table records about 190,000 distinct CDR3 sequences, approximately 50% of them present only once. Those patients picked for sequencing had displayed CD8+CD57+ cell expansion on flow cytometry. V and J are TRBV10-3 and TRBJ1-5; D is possibly TRBD1 (6 bases). The source is a human donor with aplastic anemia. The sample consisted of sorted CD4+, CD8+, or CD8+CD57+ T cells (not recorded which) from PBMCs. CDR3 DNA: TGTGCCATCAGTGACCAGGGGAACAATCAGCCCCAGCATTTT. Its protein is CAISDQGNNQPQHF.